The clone carrying this T cell receptor (beta chain) was seen many times. The sample comes from a study of prognosis after radiotherapy for stage I lung cancer. Genomic DNA provided the template from which TCR beta CDR3 was amplified by two-round multiplex PCR. Individual primers that were specific to each TRBV and TRBJ gene served in first-round PCR. TCRdb independently ran MiXCR on the multiplex PCR reads; one entry per CDR3 protein. This table holds under 20,000 distinct CDR3 sequences, 35% to 45% found once. The CDR3 extends over 15 amino acids. Trimming stripped 1 base from V and 5 bases from J, with 15 bases between. Germline V gene lookup returns CDR1 SQVTM and CDR2 ANQGSEA.

The specimen was PBMCs, collected before or after stereotactic body radiation therapy (not recorded which). The V and J genes are TRBV29-1 and TRBJ2-1; maybe TRBD1 (6 bases). This sequence originates from a donor at least 50 years old with non-small cell lung cancer. CDR3 DNA sequence: TGCAGCGTTGAAGGGTCTGGACAGCAGAACAATGAGCAGTTCTTC. Translation gives CSVEGSGQQNNEQFF.